This T cell receptor beta chain was captured in a study of blood T cells in healthy people across ages. General study results and limits: Greater diversity and more naive CD4+ cells were seen in long-lived donors than in aged donors. Leaving the PBMCs unsorted stopped any conclusive comparison of naive versus antigen-experienced cells.

J gave up 9 bases and V 1 base, and 3 bases lay outside the gene matches. From germline, CDR1 is SGHTA and CDR2 FQGNSA. The CDR3 is made up of 14 amino acids. About this clonotype itself: Its antigen is unidentified.

It was with a sample-barcoded 5' primer and a J-beta primer mix that a second PCR of about 6 to 12 cycles was run. TCRdb re-called the 5' RACE reads with MiXCR, one entry per CDR3 protein. This sample carries around 1.5 million distinct CDR3 sequences, approximately 59% of them seen once, and the ten largest clones take 6.5% to 8.5%. V usage is TRBV7-2 and J usage is TRBJ2-1; 10 positions agree with TRBD2. The sequencing input was blood. This receptor was obtained from a man aged 18 to 35 in good health. The CDR3 DNA sequence: TGTGCCAGCAGCTTAGAGCCTAGCGGGGGTGAGCAGTTCTTC. Amino acid sequence: CASSLEPSGGEQFF. The whole variable domain, remainder taken from reference TRBV7-2 and TRBJ2-1, is GAGVSQSPSNKVTEKGKDVELRCDPISGHTALYWYRQSLGQGLEFLIYFQGNSAPDKSGLPSDRFSAERTGGSVSTLTIQRTQQEDSAVYLCASSLEPSGGEQFFGPGTRLTVL.